This T cell receptor (beta chain) was found in a study of blood T cell repertoires in COVID-19. The data were produced by immunoSEQ multiplex PCR, yet TCRdb's version contains in-frame clones alone and is incomplete. Altogether 130,000 to 150,000 clones are present, over 80% being singletons, with the ten largest covering around 6.2%. This CDR3 is 16 amino acids long. Germline V gene data show CDR1 as MGHRA and CDR2 as YSYEKL. Trimming left V 3 bases short and J 4 bases short, with 13 bases between. This receptor was taken from a woman in her 40s who had recovered from COVID-19. This sequence joins TRBV4-1 and TRBJ2-6; D unresolved. Sequences were obtained from PBMCs or T cells enriched from blood (not recorded which). The CDR3 coding sequence is TGCGCCAGCAGCCAGGGCACCCTCTTGGGGGCCAACGTCCTGACTTTC. Translating it yields CASSQGTLLGANVLTF.